The sequence of this TCR beta chain was determined in a study of cytomegalovirus exposure and HLA in healthy donors (dated 2017 in TCRdb). Concerning the study at large: According to an earlier analysis of around 600 of the donors, 150 million to 200 million T cells yielded 95 million to 140 million unique TCR beta sequences and 276 Gb of sequence data. An early release covering roughly 640 HLA-typed donors comprised roughly 300 gigabases of sequencing data and 85 million or so unique TCR sequences. Of the 398 genotyped donors, approximately 80% fell in the genetic ancestry cluster associated with self-reported Caucasian donors. The study aimed to test whether signatures of past pathogen exposure could be identified by cataloging public T cell receptors. The T cell repertoires of several hundred subjects were profiled by immunosequencing and related to cytomegalovirus serostatus. Along with the roughly 610-subject first cohort, a separate validation cohort of more than 90 different subjects was used. The study combined high-throughput TCR immunosequencing, statistical association of individual TCRs with disease status, and machine learning to predict cytomegalovirus infection status. A later analysis re-examined previously published TCR beta repertoires from about 670 donors and added high-resolution HLA genotyping to investigate patterns of TCR occurrence. In the later analysis, no new phenotypic data were used to find candidate immune exposures; instead, reliance was placed on TCR beta sequences and their occurrence across donors. To decide whether each TCR beta V gene segment behaved as functional or pseudogenic, an earlier analysis of some 570 of the donors relied on high-throughput TCR beta sequencing. Alongside the repertoire data, information on donor age, sex, ethnicity and CMV serostatus was compiled. A later genetic analysis used genome-wide SNP genotypes for about 60% of the roughly 670 donors, treating that subset as a discovery cohort. Every discovery cohort repertoire had been produced on one sequencing platform. Both class I and class II loci were covered by HLA typing, at four-digit resolution. The number of donors typed differed by locus, with roughly 620-630 for A, B, C, DRB1 and DQB1, over 500 for DQA1, 600 to 610 for DPA1, and some 440 for DPB1. Five DR-DQ haplotypes were treated as single units for association and clustering because of strong linkage in the cohort. Among some 400 genotyped donors of the cohort, an average of around 220,000 unique TCR beta nucleotide sequences was sequenced per donor, of which 15% to 20% were non-productive. Study-level results and caveats: In a later analysis, most CMV-associated TCR beta chains were found to appear HLA-restricted, with HLA associations seemingly driven largely by CMV exposure. The classifier was reported to diagnose cytomegalovirus status with high specificity and sensitivity in both the original cohort and the validation cohort. Linkage disequilibrium might explain the correlated functional status among segregating V segments, but an unknown experimental factor could not be ruled out. A further reported finding was that TCR beta sequences accurately predicted the HLA-A and HLA-B alleles for most subjects in the first cohort. Roughly uniform sequencing depth across donors was assumed in presence/absence analyses, although this assumption may not hold. The cohort was sequenced for TCR beta chains only, and without alpha or paired-chain data the features that could be detected were limited. A later analysis reported that several top co-occurrence clusters appeared linked to parvovirus B19, influenza, CMV and Epstein-Barr virus. A later analysis associated about 17,000 TCR beta sequences with specific HLA alleles at a false discovery rate of 0.05. Assigning TCR associations to individual alleles was difficult when HLA alleles, especially DR and DQ, strongly co-occurred. CMV serostatus was the only immune exposure information available for the cohort. In a later genetic analysis, a missense DCLRE1C variant was associated with V-gene and J-gene trimming of TCR beta chains, and the association was replicated in an independent cohort. In a later analysis, HLA-associated TCR beta chains showed more clonal expansion and lower generation probabilities than non-associated chains that were equally common. A cluster of highly shared sequence variants was judged likely to be a technical artifact of the sequencing pipeline. Compared with the roughly 700-donor mean, donors in an Asian-associated ancestry cluster had fewer N-insertions in productive TCRs, according to a later genetic analysis. According to the authors, the approach could potentially be generalized to other disease states and immunological phenotypes. Because HLA typing was unavailable for some donors at each locus, only the typed subset was used in association tests. The study listed 150 to 200 TCR beta chains as associated with cytomegalovirus. In an earlier analysis of a few hundred of the donors, most TCR beta V segments were observed in productive rearrangements about 87% or about 30% of the time, broadly matching IMGT annotations. Some 15 rarely observed V segments, including chromosome 9 orphons, were excluded from the earlier analysis of several hundred of the donors because counts were too low. In vitro tests confirmed that a few of the cytomegalovirus-associated TCR beta chains recognize cytomegalovirus antigens. Most TCR sequences were observed very rarely across donors, whereas some public TCRs were present in many individuals. In a later analysis, TCR association rates were found to vary across HLA loci, with the most associated TCRs seen for DRB1 alleles and the fewest for HLA-C alleles.

The cohort consisted of 600 to 700 healthy bone marrow donors. At the time of sampling, every cohort member was nominally healthy, though immune exposures that went unrecorded were likely present. The donor tested CMV seronegative and was one of the 352 seronegative cohort members. A peripheral blood sample was provided by each donor, and peripheral blood mononuclear cells were used for TCR beta sequencing. Genomic DNA extraction from the blood cell samples was performed with the Qiagen DNeasy Blood Extraction Kit. Libraries were prepared through the immunoSEQ multiplex PCR assay. The multiplex PCR relied on a mix of 60 forward primers for TCR Vbeta segments and 13 reverse primers for TCR Jbeta segments. The CDR3 region of rearranged TCR beta genes was amplified from genomic DNA by a multiplex PCR assay. On the Illumina HiSeq System, the amplified TCR beta libraries were sequenced as 87-base-pair reads. As for the original processing: In a later analysis, 77 million or so unique TCR beta chains were counted across the 500 to 700 repertoires, and some 10 million of these chains were shared by at least two donors. Raw reads were error-corrected and collapsed into unique sequences with a nearest-neighbor algorithm that merged closely related sequences to remove PCR and sequencing errors. V, D and J gene segments were assigned by aligning CDR3 sequences to IMGT reference sequences. For a sequence to be retained, at least a six-nucleotide match to both a V gene segment and a J gene segment was required. A rearrangement counted as productive if the CDR3 had no stop codons and remained in frame with V and J, and every other rearrangement counted as non-productive. Following IMGT convention, CDR3 was defined as the stretch from the second conserved V-encoded cysteine up to the conserved J-encoded phenylalanine. The earlier analysis of roughly 590 of the donors excluded sequences that lacked an unambiguous match to a single V gene segment. An earlier analysis of almost 600 of the donors classified V segments as functional when productive rearrangements were above 56.7% and as segregating when the standard deviation between donors was above 5%. To diagnose cytomegalovirus status from the catalog of TCR beta chain sequences, a statistical classification framework was built. In a later analysis, V and J genes were assigned by comparing TCR nucleotide sequences against IMGT/GENE-DB human TR gene sequences. The TCRdist pipeline was used in a later analysis to assign CDR3 sequences and most-parsimonious VDJ recombination scenarios. A later analysis defined each TCR beta chain by its CDR3 amino acid sequence plus V-gene family, and excluded reads lacking a unique V-gene family. As a way to deal with suspected cross-contamination and a sequencing artifact, a later analysis dropped nearly 600 nucleotide sequences that were highly shared and had low generation probability. In a later analysis, a clonal expansion index for each public chain was calculated from normalized within-repertoire ranks of inferred template counts. In a later analysis, generation probabilities were computed using a VDJ recombination model fitted to out-of-frame rearrangements, and the results were checked against IGoR. In a later analysis, hypergeometric tests were used to score TCR-TCR, TCR-HLA and TCR-CMV co-occurrence, with a repertoire-size bias correction applied to TCR pairs. In a later analysis, false discovery rates were estimated by permuting HLA or CMV assignments 20 times. In a later analysis, co-occurring TCRs were grouped with DBSCAN, and TCRdist sequence similarity was added when clustering was performed within HLA-allele-positive subsets. For co-occurrence clustering, repertoires with fewer than 30,000 or more than 120,000 public chains were excluded, along with about five repertoires with anomalous nucleotide sharing. TCRdb took over this immuneACCESS table, retaining in-frame rearrangements with V and J assigned. Such tables are incomplete; in checked studies, under half of the missing clones stem from an unresolved V gene, and the remainder is unexplained. Clone size and the V and J calls come from that table; the DNA yielded D and trimming. In this sample the table shows tens of thousands of clones, around 76% of which occur a single time. 5.5% to 7.5% of the sample is taken by the ten largest.

Comments on this clone: It lacks a known antigen. No much larger clone is present one base from it, and per-base qualities are unavailable.

The receptor's source is a man in his fifties in good health and CMV-seronegative. Sequenced material: PBMCs.

The DNA is as follows: TGTGCCAGCAGTTCGAGACAGGCACACACTGAAGCTTTCTTT. Its translation is CASSSRQAHTEAFF. The V and J segments used are TRBV6-5 and TRBJ1-1; a tentative D match to TRBD1 spans 6 bases. Relative to germline, V is 4 bases shorter and J is 3 bases shorter, with 12 bases between their ends. The CDR3 contains 14 residues, cysteine and phenylalanine counted. The only DNA kept is the CDR3, 42 bases in frame from the first base. CDR1 MNHEY and CDR2 SVGAGI were looked up in the germline V gene.